Listed here is a single TCR beta chain. The data derive from a study of blood T cell repertoires in COVID-19. Study as a whole: The analysed material was cDNA or gDNA that came from T cells, B-cell-depleted T cells, or PBMCs.

The repertoire was sequenced with immunoSEQ multiplex PCR; TCRdb's copy has only in-frame clones and lacks some. This table holds about 130,000 clones, 75% to 85% found once. The TCR comes from a man aged 35-49 years with active or convalescent COVID-19. Sequencing input: peripheral blood.

The chain's CDR3 is CASSGGSNGGSGETQYF. As DNA, the CDR3 is TGTGCCAGCAGCGGAGGATCTAACGGCGGGAGCGGGGAGACCCAGTACTTC. The chain links TRBV3-1 (or the pseudogene TRBV3-2) to TRBJ2-5; TRBD2 agrees at 7 bases. The CDR3 is made up of 17 amino acids. CDR1 and CDR2 (germline): LGHDT, YNNKEL (reference sequence). The ends lost 5 bases at V and 5 bases at J; junction bases unmatched: 17.